Detailed here is one TCR beta chain. No antigen is known for it. In TCRdb, the reads were re-called with MiXCR into one record per CDR3 protein. The repertoire has under 500,000 distinct CDR3 sequences, approximately 40% of them found once; the top ten carry 35% to 50%. The data originate from a study of T cell repertoires in cytomegalovirus infection. Study context: From public TCR beta signatures came an indication of both CMV infection and matching HLA type. Study-wide points: Cumulative frequency of public TCR beta families picked out carriers of CMV plus the relevant HLA.

The sample was cultured PBMCs, taken from culture after CMV antigen stimulation. This clonotype was sampled from a human donor in good health (CMV status not recorded). Some clones in this sample may be carry-over from other donors' samples.

The DNA for the CDR3 is TGTGCCAGCAGTGAAAGAAGATTAGGGACTAGCGTGCAGACCCAGTACTTC. Translated: CASSERRLGTSVQTQYF. This sequence joins TRBV6-2 or TRBV6-3 and TRBJ2-5, with 10 bases aligning to TRBD2. This CDR3 has 17 residues. Germline loops: CDR1 MNHEY, CDR2 SVGEGT. The ends lost 5 bases at V and 6 bases at J; junction bases unmatched: 15.